This is a list of T cell receptor beta chains from one sample in a study of Graves' ophthalmopathy and Graves' hyperthyroidism. TCRdb called the multiplex PCR reads again in MiXCR, with one record for every CDR3 protein. The table records over a million distinct CDR3 sequences, less than 45% of them present only once. Sequencing used peripheral blood or thyroid tissue (not recorded which). Receptor source: an adult man with Graves' hyperthyroidism. CDR3s include the opening cysteine and the closing phenylalanine or tryptophan. The order of the fields is V gene, clone size, J gene, D gene, CDR3 protein, CDR3 DNA. D genes are given only for firm matches. Clone size appears in some rows only: once, few, many, or a class for an expanded clone.

TRBV18	-	TRBJ1-2	-	CASSTGTPTYGYTF	TGTGCCAGCTCTACCGGGACACCTACTTATGGCTACACCTTC
TRBV20-1	many	TRBJ1-2	-	CSARVRGSGYGYTF	TGCAGTGCTAGGGTGAGGGGGAGCGGCTATGGCTACACCTTC
TRBV10-1	many	TRBJ2-2	-	CASSEGHSNTGELFF	TGCGCCAGCAGTGAGGGACACTCGAACACCGGGGAGCTGTTTTTT
TRBV20-1	-	TRBJ1-1	TRBD1	CSAWDRGMNTEAFF	TGCAGTGCTTGGGACAGGGGTATGAACACTGAAGCTTTCTTT
TRBV2	-	TRBJ2-7	TRBD1	CASSVPGQVSYEQYF	TGTGCCAGCAGTGTTCCGGGACAGGTCTCGTACGAGCAGTACTTC
TRBV7-9	-	TRBJ2-7	TRBD1	CASSPPTGGHIYEQYF	TGTGCCAGCAGCCCTCCTACAGGGGGGCATATCTACGAGCAGTACTTC
TRBV7-2	many	TRBJ1-5	TRBD1	CASSLGISGTDVRQPQHF	TGTGCCAGCAGCTTAGGAATCTCCGGGACAGATGTTCGTCAGCCCCAGCATTTT
TRBV7-2	-	TRBJ1-1	-	CASSLNYGAHMNTEAFF	TGTGCCAGCAGCTTAAACTACGGGGCTCACATGAACACTGAAGCTTTCTTT
TRBV7-2	-	TRBJ2-7	-	CASSHSGTYEQYF	TGTGCCAGCAGCCACTCAGGTACCTACGAGCAGTACTTC
TRBV7-2	-	TRBJ2-5	TRBD1	CASSSSRDRGPGDF	TGTGCCAGCAGCTCCTCGCGGGACAGGGGCCCCGGGGACTTC
TRBV9	-	TRBJ1-4	-	CASSVGAGATSEKLFF	TGTGCCAGCAGCGTCGGGGCGGGGGCAACTAGTGAAAAACTGTTTTTT
TRBV7-2	-	TRBJ2-5	-	CASSLGARDQETQYF	TGTGCCAGCAGCTTAGGGGCTCGAGACCAAGAGACCCAGTACTTC
TRBV4-3	few	TRBJ1-6	-	CASSQEIHPNSYNSPLHF	TGCGCCAGCAGCCAAGAGATTCATCCCAACTCCTATAATTCACCCCTCCACTTT
TRBV20-1	few	TRBJ2-2	TRBD1	CSARGQGSISGELFF	TGCAGTGCTAGGGGACAGGGGTCAATTAGCGGGGAGCTGTTTTTT
TRBV19	-	TRBJ2-7	-	CASSRTQGIAYEQYF	TGTGCCAGTAGCAGAACCCAGGGGATTGCCTACGAGCAGTACTTC
TRBV28	-	TRBJ1-6	-	CASALGVSPLHF	TGTGCCAGCGCCTTGGGAGTTTCACCCCTCCACTTT
TRBV20-1	-	TRBJ2-7	-	CSVADPRTSYEQYF	TGCAGTGTAGCGGACCCTAGGACGTCCTACGAGCAGTACTTC
TRBV7-9	many	TRBJ1-5	-	CASSLAGREEQPQHF	TGTGCCAGCAGCTTAGCTGGGCGGGAGGAGCAGCCCCAGCATTTT
TRBV11-2	-	TRBJ1-1	TRBD1	CASSSDRIRTEAFF	TGTGCCAGCAGCTCGGACAGGATTAGGACTGAAGCTTTCTTT
TRBV19	-	TRBJ2-7	-	CASSILGVKNEQYF	TGTGCCAGTAGTATATTAGGGGTCAAAAACGAGCAGTACTTC
TRBV5-1	many	TRBJ1-2	-	CASSGGQRNYGYTF	TGCGCCAGCAGCGGCGGACAGAGAAACTATGGCTACACCTTC
TRBV19	-	TRBJ1-6	TRBD1	CASSAGQGVNSPLHF	TGTGCCAGTAGTGCGGGACAGGGGGTAAATTCACCCCTCCACTTT
TRBV7-9	-	TRBJ1-5	-	CASSSDSCQPQHF	TGTGCCAGCAGCTCCGACAGTTGTCAGCCCCAGCATTTT
TRBV9	many	TRBJ1-6	TRBD1	CASSVEGTGDSPLHF	TGTGCCAGCAGCGTAGAAGGGACAGGGGATTCACCCCTCCACTTT
TRBV29-1	many	TRBJ1-2	TRBD1	CSERQGDYGYTF	TGCAGCGAAAGACAGGGGGACTATGGCTACACCTTC
TRBV7-9	-	TRBJ1-1	-	CASSSYRVVGNTEAFF	TGTGCCAGCAGCTCTTACAGGGTGGTCGGGAACACTGAAGCTTTCTTT
TRBV7-2	many	TRBJ2-5	TRBD2	CASSLAGAGGGETQYF	TGTGCCAGCAGCTTAGCCGGAGCGGGGGGAGGAGAGACCCAGTACTTC
TRBV2	few	TRBJ1-5	-	CASSEGGYAPGPQHF	TGTGCCAGCAGTGAAGGCGGCTACGCCCCCGGGCCCCAGCATTTT